This T cell receptor beta chain derives from a study of blood T cell repertoires in COVID-19. This clone was seen more than once but under ten times. Measured with immunoSEQ multiplex PCR; TCRdb has only the in-frame clones, and not every one. The sample consists of about 200,000 clones, about 88% of them appearing once. Germline V CDR1 and CDR2: SGHTA, FQGNSA. The trim removed 6 bases at V and 4 bases at J, leaving 11 bases unmatched. This CDR3 spans 16 amino acids. Sequencing was done on a sample of PBMCs or T cells enriched from blood (not recorded which). The clonotype was recovered from a woman aged 25 to 45 who had been exposed to COVID-19. The chain links TRBV7-2 to TRBJ2-1; 8 nucleotides align to TRBD2. Written as DNA, the CDR3 is TGTGCCAGCAGTCAGGTCGGACTAGCCGTTTACAATGAGCAGTTCTTC. Translating gives CASSQVGLAVYNEQFF.